Below, 9 T cell receptor beta chains from the same sample are listed, as sequenced in a study of somatic mutations in cytotoxic T cells in rheumatoid arthritis. Assay used: immunoSEQ multiplex PCR; TCRdb lists only in-frame clones, some missing. In the table there are about 4,700 clones, 65% to 80% of which are singletons. Material for sequencing was CD8+ T cells sorted from blood. Every receptor here comes from a man in his 70s with rheumatoid arthritis.

This rearrangement joins TRBV27 to TRBJ1-1; no firm D call. Trimming removed 5 bases at V and 2 bases at J, with 9 bases between. The CDR3 runs to 13 residues. The germline V gene has CDR1 MNHEY and CDR2 SMNVEV (reference sequence). DNA for the CDR3: TGTGCCAGCAGTGTGGCAGGAAACACTGAAGCTTTCTTT. Its protein product is CASSVAGNTEAFF.

This clone was seen a single time. The V gene is TRBV10-2, the J gene TRBJ2-7, with 7 bases aligning to TRBD2. The CDR3 has 11 amino acids. CDR1 and CDR2 from the germline V gene are WSHSY and SAAADI. V lost 6 bases, J lost 6 bases, and 2 bases stayed unmatched. The DNA for the CDR3 is TGCGCCAGCAGCGGCGGGAGCGAGCAGTACTTC. Amino acid sequence: CASSGGSEQYF.

J is TRBJ2-7 and V is TRBV6-5; the D gene is possibly TRBD1 (6 bases). Germline V CDR1 and CDR2: MNHEY, SVGAGI. This CDR3 comprises 15 residues. V was shortened by 0 bases and J by 7 bases, with 16 bases between the two germline ends. The DNA for the CDR3 is TGTGCCAGCAGTTACTCTCCGACGACAGGTAGTGAGCAGTACTTC. Protein sequence: CASSYSPTTGSEQYF.

The sample holds one count of this clone. The V and J genes are TRBV2 and TRBJ1-2; D might be TRBD1 (5 bases). The V and J ends lost 3 bases and 6 bases respectively, with 17 bases between them. The germline V gene has CDR1 SNHLY and CDR2 FYNNEI. The length of the CDR3 is 15 residues. CDR3 protein: CASSERFGHADGYTF. The DNA of the CDR3 is TGTGCCAGCAGTGAGCGCTTCGGACATGCGGATGGCTACACCTTC.

This clone was seen more than once but under ten times. It differs at one base from a far larger clone, so likely a read error. The sample holds other DNA sequences that translate to the same CDR3. The V gene is TRBV7-9, the J gene TRBJ1-4; D is unresolved. V lost 1 base and J 6 bases, leaving 9 bases between the germline ends. CDR3 length equals 14 residues. From germline, CDR1 is SEHNR and CDR2 FQNEAQ (reference sequence). The chain's CDR3 is CASSLVAVDEKLFF. As DNA, the CDR3 is TGTGCCAGCAGCTTAGTGGCAGTTGATGAAAAACTGTTTTTT.

The J gene is TRBJ2-3, the V gene TRBV4-1, with D perhaps matching TRBD2 (6 bases). V was pared by 4 bases and J by 2 bases, with 16 bases between. Germline assignment: CDR1 MGHRA and CDR2 YSYEKL. CDR3 length equals 16 residues. In DNA form, the CDR3 reads TGCGCCAGCAGCCCAGTCCGAGGAGGGCCCACAGATACGCAGTATTTT. Protein product: CASSPVRGGPTDTQYF.

This clone was observed a handful of times. This chain uses TRBV5-4 with TRBJ1-5, with D unclear. V lost 0 bases to trimming and J lost 0 bases, with 4 bases between them. The CDR3 consists of 14 residues. CDR1 and CDR2 (germline): SGHNT, YYREEE (reference sequence). As DNA, the CDR3 is TGTGCCAGCAGCTTGGCGTATAGCAATCAGCCCCAGCATTTT. Translated, it gives CASSLAYSNQPQHF.

This clone has a single count. This chain uses TRBV6-1 with TRBJ2-3; the D gene is possibly TRBD2 (5 bases). Germline CDR1 is MNHNS and CDR2 is SASEGT. This CDR3 comprises 16 residues. Trimming cost V 3 bases and J 2 bases, with 15 bases left between them. Here the CDR3 reads CASSDQPAELTDTQYF. For the CDR3, the DNA is TGTGCCAGCAGTGACCAACCAGCGGAACTCACAGATACGCAGTATTTT.

The V call is TRBV29-1, the J call TRBJ2-3; D is undetermined. The CDR3 is 10 amino acids. Trimming removed 4 bases from V and 5 bases from J, with 4 bases in between. CDR1 and CDR2 (germline): SQVTM, ANQGSEA. CDR3 loop: CSVVLDTQYF. Here the CDR3 DNA reads TGCAGCGTTGTTCTAGATACGCAGTATTTT.